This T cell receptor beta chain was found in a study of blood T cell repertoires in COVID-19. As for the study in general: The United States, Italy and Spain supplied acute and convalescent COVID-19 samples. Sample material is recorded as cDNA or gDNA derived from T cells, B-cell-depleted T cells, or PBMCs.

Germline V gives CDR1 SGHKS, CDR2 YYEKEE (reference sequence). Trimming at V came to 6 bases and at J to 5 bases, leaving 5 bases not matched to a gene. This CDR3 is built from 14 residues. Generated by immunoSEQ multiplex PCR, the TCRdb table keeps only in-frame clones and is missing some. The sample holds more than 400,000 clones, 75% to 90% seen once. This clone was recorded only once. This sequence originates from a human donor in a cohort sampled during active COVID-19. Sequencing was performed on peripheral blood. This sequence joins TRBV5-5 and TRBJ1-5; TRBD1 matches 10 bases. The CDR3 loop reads CASTWTGGDQPQHF. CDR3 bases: TGTGCCAGCACCTGGACAGGGGGTGATCAGCCCCAGCATTTT.